This T cell receptor beta chain was sequenced in a study of T cell repertoires in cytomegalovirus infection. For the study at large: The study used recently identified HLA-C-restricted and well-studied HLA-B-restricted CMV epitopes. Public TCR beta signatures indicated both CMV infection and matching HLA type.

TCRdb passed the reads through MiXCR, listing each CDR3 protein once. The sample lists some 590,000 distinct CDR3 sequences, 35% to 50% occurring once. Study-wide results and limits: There were HLA-C-restricted CMV-specific TCR beta clonotypes dominating the ex vivo response. Summed public TCR beta family frequency identified CMV carriers bearing the relevant HLA.

The V and J ends lost 5 bases and 1 base respectively, with 11 bases between them. CDR1 and CDR2 from the germline V gene are DFQATT and SNEGSKA (reference sequence). The CDR3 has 13 residues. To note about this clonotype: Antigen specificity is unknown.

Source: cultured PBMCs, taken from culture after CMV antigen stimulation. This receptor was identified in a human donor in good health (CMV status not recorded). Some clones in this sample may be carry-over from other donors' samples. This chain joins TRBV20-1 and TRBJ2-5; a possible D gene is TRBD1 (5 bases). The CDR3 DNA reads as TGCAGTGCTGTAAGGGGAATCCAAGAGACCCAGTACTTC. It yields the protein CSAVRGIQETQYF.